One sample yielded the 6 T cell receptor beta chains listed below, sequenced in a study of blood T cell repertoires in COVID-19. Sequencing was performed with immunoSEQ multiplex PCR; in TCRdb, only in-frame clones are kept and a portion is missing. The table has 200,000 or so clones, about 82% seen once; the top ten hold approximately 5.4%. The sample was peripheral blood. Receptors originate from a woman aged 25 to 39 with acute or convalescent COVID-19.

The chain links TRBV18 to TRBJ1-2; D is uncertain. This CDR3 region has 11 residues. Trimming removed 2 bases at V and 10 bases at J, with 8 bases between. CDR1 and CDR2 from the germline V gene are KGHSH and LQKENI. The CDR3 sequence: CASSPGHVYTF. In nucleotides, the CDR3 is TGTGCCAGCTCACCAGGGCACGTCTACACCTTC.

This chain joins TRBV29-1 and TRBJ2-7; D gene ambiguous. CDR1 SQVTM and CDR2 ANQGSEA come from the germline V gene. The CDR3 is made up of 15 amino acids. Trimming took off 0 bases at V and 2 bases at J, with 14 bases between the two ends. CDR3 sequence reads: CSVEDIRGNAYEQYF. The CDR3 nucleotides read TGCAGCGTTGAAGATATAAGAGGAAATGCCTACGAGCAGTACTTC.

This chain uses TRBV9 with TRBJ2-7, with 8 positions matching TRBD1. Germline loops: CDR1 SGDLS, CDR2 YYNGEE. The CDR3 runs 15 residues. Trimming removed 4 bases from V and 2 bases from J; junction bases left unmatched: 8. This CDR3 reads CASSKGQGWTYEQYF. CDR3 sequence (DNA): TGTGCCAGCAGCAAAGGACAGGGATGGACCTACGAGCAGTACTTC.

In this sample, this clone turned up once. The rearrangement uses TRBV7-2 and TRBJ1-1, with 9 positions matching TRBD1. J lost 4 bases, V lost 5 bases, and 2 bases had no gene match. Germline values: CDR1 SGHTA, CDR2 FQGNSA. The CDR3 totals 13 residues. The CDR3 sequence is CASSAGQGTEAFF. The CDR3 nucleotides read TGTGCCAGCAGCGCGGGACAGGGCACTGAAGCTTTCTTT.

This clone was observed a single time. The chain recombines TRBV4-3 with TRBJ2-3; 7 positions agree with TRBD2. Germline V lookup: CDR1 LGHNA, CDR2 YSLEER. V dropped 2 bases and J dropped 0; count of bases not matched to a gene: 14. This CDR3 spans 19 amino acids. The CDR3 DNA reads as TGCGCCAGCAGCCAACTGGGGATAGGGCTAGCGGCTAGCACAGATACGCAGTATTTT. This sequence encodes CASSQLGIGLAASTDTQYF.

V and J are TRBV27 and TRBJ2-3, with 7 bases lining up with TRBD2. The CDR3 covers 15 residues. V dropped 6 bases and J dropped 2; count of bases not matched to a gene: 8. Germline CDR1 reads MNHEY; CDR2 reads SMNVEV (reference sequence). CDR3 DNA: TGTGCCAGCAGGAGAAGCGGGGCGACCACAGATACGCAGTATTTT. Its translation: CASRRSGATTDTQYF.